The 14 T cell receptor beta chains below come from one sample, sequenced in a study of blood T cell repertoires in COVID-19. The repertoire was sequenced with immunoSEQ multiplex PCR; TCRdb's copy has only in-frame clones and lacks some. This table has about 240,000 clones, around 86% appearing once. Source material: peripheral blood. All receptors come from a woman in her seventies with active or convalescent COVID-19.

This chain links TRBV11-2 with TRBJ1-4; D not resolved. The CDR3 runs to 19 residues. V lost 5 bases and J 8 bases, leaving 30 bases between the germline ends. Germline V gene lookup returns CDR1 SGHAT and CDR2 FQNNGV. The CDR3: CASSPPPSDAFGWEEKLFF. DNA for the CDR3: TGTGCCAGCAGCCCACCTCCCTCAGACGCGTTTGGGTGGGAGGAAAAACTGTTTTTT.

The chain has TRBV24-1 and TRBJ2-2, with 7 bases identical to TRBD1. The CDR3 has 17 residues. Trimming at V came to 2 bases and at J to 3 bases, leaving 8 bases not matched to a gene. Germline V gene lookup returns CDR1 KGHDR and CDR2 SFDVKD. This CDR3 is CATSDSIDRVDTGELFF. As DNA, the CDR3 is TGTGCCACCAGTGATTCCATTGACAGGGTCGACACCGGGGAGCTGTTTTTT.

This clone was seen a few times. J is TRBJ1-5 and V is TRBV29-1; the D gene is possibly TRBD1 (5 bases). Germline V CDR1 and CDR2: SQVTM, ANQGSEA. Deletions cut 3 bases from V and 1 base from J, with 10 bases between. This CDR3 contains 14 residues. CDR3 residues: CSVDWGGSNQPQHF. In nucleotides, the CDR3 is TGCAGCGTTGACTGGGGCGGAAGCAATCAGCCCCAGCATTTT.

This chain joins TRBV7-9 and TRBJ1-1, with D maybe TRBD1 (5 bases). From germline, CDR1 is SEHNR and CDR2 FQNEAQ (reference sequence). This CDR3 contains 14 residues. The germline V and J ends were trimmed by 5 bases and 1 base, with 11 bases remaining between them. The CDR3 coding sequence is TGTGCCAGCAGCCCTGGGCAGGGGAACACTGAAGCTTTCTTT. It translates to CASSPGQGNTEAFF.

This chain joins TRBV27 and TRBJ1-2; 9 bases align to TRBD1. Germline V gene data show CDR1 as MNHEY and CDR2 as SMNVEV (reference sequence). The CDR3 covers 13 residues. V shed 6 bases and J 6 bases; nucleotides not matched to a gene: 5. In nucleotides, the CDR3 is TGTGCCAGCAGCAGGGACAGGGTGGATGGCTACACCTTC. Translated, it gives CASSRDRVDGYTF.

The chain carries TRBV5-6 and TRBJ2-7, with 7 bases fitting TRBD1. Trimming took 4 bases from V and 3 from J; bases not matched to a gene: 10. This CDR3 spans 15 amino acids. CDR1 and CDR2 from the germline V gene are SGHDT and YYEEEE. As DNA, the CDR3 is TGTGCCAGCAGCCCAATTGGGACAGCGCTCTACGAGCAGTACTTC. Protein sequence: CASSPIGTALYEQYF.

About this clone itself: Additional DNA sequences in this sample encode the identical CDR3. The chain combines TRBV6-1 with TRBJ2-7, with D unclear. Trimming pared 3 bases from V and 2 bases from J, leaving 2 bases between. In germline, CDR1 is MNHNS, CDR2 SASEGT. The CDR3 has 11 amino acids. The CDR3 DNA follows: TGTGCCAGCAGTGACACCTACGAGCAGTACTTC. It encodes CASSDTYEQYF.

With respect to this clone: The same CDR3 can be traced to other DNA sequences in this sample. The V call is TRBV5-1, the J call TRBJ1-5; maybe TRBD1 (5 bases). This CDR3 region has 15 residues. CDR1 and CDR2 (germline): SGHRS, YFSETQ. Trimming took off 0 bases at V and 3 bases at J, with 10 bases between the two ends. The CDR3 loop reads CASSLGQGLNQPQHF. CDR3 coding DNA: TGCGCCAGCAGCTTGGGGCAGGGTCTCAATCAGCCCCAGCATTTT.

DNA of the CDR3: TGTGCCAGCAGTGGAACTAAGAACAATGAGCAGTTCTTC. Protein: CASSGTKNNEQFF. The V gene is TRBV2, the J gene TRBJ2-1; D ambiguous. Germline assignment: CDR1 SNHLY and CDR2 FYNNEI. The CDR3 runs 13 residues. V was pared by 4 bases and J by 5 bases, with 9 bases between.

The rearrangement uses TRBV7-9 and TRBJ1-4; 7 bases fit TRBD1. CDR1 and CDR2 from the germline V gene are SEHNR and FQNEAQ (reference sequence). V trimming: 5 bases; J trimming: 11 bases; junction bases outside the gene matches: 11. This CDR3 contains 14 residues. CDR3 DNA sequence: TGTGCCAGCAGCCCAGGGGGACGGGGGCAGAAACTGTTTTTT. Encoded protein: CASSPGGRGQKLFF. Based on the CDR3 plus reference TRBV7-9 and TRBJ1-4, the full variable domain is DTGVSQNPRHKITKRGQNVTFRCDPISEHNRLYWYRQTLGQGPEFLTYFQNEAQLEKSRLLSDRFSAERPKGSFSTLEIQRTEQGDSAMYLCASSPGGRGQKLFFGSGTQLSVL.

This clone appeared once. This sequence joins TRBV2 and TRBJ1-2, with TRBD1 matching over 10 bases. The length of the CDR3 is 14 residues. V lost 7 bases and J lost 2; bases outside the gene matches: 4. CDR1 is SNHLY, CDR2 FYNNEI, per germline. The CDR3 DNA sequence: TGTGCCAGCAATGGGGGACAGGGGAACTATGGCTACACCTTC. Residues: CASNGGQGNYGYTF.

The chain joins TRBV19 to TRBJ1-1; 7 positions agree with TRBD1. V lost 6 bases to trimming and J lost 4 bases; unmatched junction nucleotides: 17. Germline lookup yields CDR1 LNHDA and CDR2 SQIVND (reference sequence). The CDR3 sequence is 17 residues long. CDR3 amino acids: CASSIWGPTGKVTEAFF. In nucleotides, the CDR3 is TGTGCCAGTAGCATATGGGGGCCGACAGGGAAGGTCACTGAAGCTTTCTTT.

The chain links TRBV19 to TRBJ2-6, with 8 bases lining up with TRBD1. V gave up 3 bases and J gave up 2 bases; unmatched junction bases: 9. The CDR3 totals 18 residues. The V gene's germline CDR1 is LNHDA and CDR2 SQIVND (reference sequence). The CDR3 sequence is CASSILGQGRTGANVLTF. The CDR3 DNA reads as TGTGCCAGTAGTATTTTAGGACAGGGAAGAACTGGGGCCAACGTCCTGACTTTC. Drawing the rest from reference TRBV19 and TRBJ2-6, the complete variable domain is DGGITQSPKYLFRKEGQNVTLSCEQNLNHDAMYWYRQDPGQGLRLIYYSQIVNDFQKGDIAEGYSVSREKKESFPLTVTSAQKNPTAFYLCASSILGQGRTGANVLTFGAGSRLTVL.

The genes are TRBV12-3 or TRBV12-4 and TRBJ1-2; D is unclear. The CDR3 length is 11 residues. V lost 6 bases, J lost 7 bases, and 9 bases lay in between. CDR3 DNA sequence: TGTGCCAGCAGCTCTAGGTCTGGCTACACCTTC. Translated, it gives CASSSRSGYTF.